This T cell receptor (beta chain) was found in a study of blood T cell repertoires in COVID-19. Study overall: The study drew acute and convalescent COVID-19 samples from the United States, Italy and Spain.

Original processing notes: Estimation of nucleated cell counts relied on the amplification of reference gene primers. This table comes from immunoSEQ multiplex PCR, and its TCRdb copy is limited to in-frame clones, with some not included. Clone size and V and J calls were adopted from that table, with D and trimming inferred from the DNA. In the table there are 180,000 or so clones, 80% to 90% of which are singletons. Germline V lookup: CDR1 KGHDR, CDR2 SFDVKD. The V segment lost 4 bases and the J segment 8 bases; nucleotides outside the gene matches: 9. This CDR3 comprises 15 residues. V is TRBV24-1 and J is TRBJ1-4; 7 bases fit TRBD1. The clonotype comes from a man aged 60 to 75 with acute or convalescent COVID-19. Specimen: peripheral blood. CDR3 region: CATSDRDSGLEKLFF. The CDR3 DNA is TGTGCCACCAGTGACCGGGACAGCGGGCTCGAAAAACTGTTTTTT.